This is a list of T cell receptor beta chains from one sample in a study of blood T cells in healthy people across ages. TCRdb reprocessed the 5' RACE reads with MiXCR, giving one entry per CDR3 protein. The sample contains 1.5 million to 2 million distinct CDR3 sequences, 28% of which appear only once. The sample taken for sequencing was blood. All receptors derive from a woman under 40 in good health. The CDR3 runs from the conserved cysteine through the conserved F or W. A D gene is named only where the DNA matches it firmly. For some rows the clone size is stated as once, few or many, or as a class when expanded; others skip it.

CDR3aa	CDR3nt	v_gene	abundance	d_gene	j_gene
CSAIATSGDTQYF	TGCAGTGCTATAGCGACTAGCGGAGATACGCAGTATTTT	TRBV20-1	NA	TRBD2	TRBJ2-3
CASSGWGATNEKLFF	TGCGCCAGCAGCGGTTGGGGTGCAACTAATGAAAAACTGTTTTTT	TRBV5-1	few	NA	TRBJ1-4
CSAPNRGQGFSYNEQFF	TGCAGTGCCCCCAACCGGGGACAGGGATTTTCCTACAATGAGCAGTTCTTC	TRBV20-1	few	TRBD1	TRBJ2-1
CAGSLELAALGGTQYF	TGTGCCGGCAGCTTAGAACTAGCGGCCCTTGGCGGGACCCAGTACTTC	TRBV7-2	few	TRBD2	TRBJ2-5
CASSYSGGGGGGYTF	TGTGCCAGCAGTTATTCTGGAGGGGGCGGAGGTGGCTACACCTTC	TRBV6-6	NA	TRBD1	TRBJ1-2
CSARDHGTAPDTQYF	TGCAGTGCTAGAGATCACGGGACCGCCCCAGATACGCAGTATTTT	TRBV20-1	NA	NA	TRBJ2-3
CASSLDSYYGYTF	TGTGCCAGCAGCTTGGACAGCTACTATGGCTACACCTTC	TRBV7-6	many	NA	TRBJ1-2
CSVDQLGTQYF	TGCAGCGTTGATCAGTTGGGGACCCAGTACTTC	TRBV29-1	many	NA	TRBJ2-5
CASRQGEAEQYF	TGCGCCTCCAGGCAGGGAGAGGCCGAGCAGTACTTC	TRBV5-1	many	NA	TRBJ2-7
CASSQYAEQYF	TGTGCCAGCAGCCAATATGCCGAGCAGTACTTC	TRBV4-2	many	NA	TRBJ2-7
CASSPGDTGYTF	TGTGCCAGCTCACCTGGGGACACAGGCTACACCTTC	TRBV18	few	NA	TRBJ1-2
CASSLNSGYNEQFF	TGTGCCAGCTCCCTGAATAGCGGGTACAATGAGCAGTTCTTC	TRBV18	many	TRBD2	TRBJ2-1
CATSRAAGAAQETQYF	TGTGCCACCAGCAGAGCGGCGGGGGCCGCGCAAGAGACCCAGTACTTC	TRBV15	NA	NA	TRBJ2-5
CSARDGGQGTETQYF	TGCAGTGCTAGAGATGGTGGACAGGGGACAGAGACCCAGTACTTC	TRBV20-1	many	TRBD1	TRBJ2-5
CAGSPAGGAADTQYF	TGTGCCGGCAGTCCAGCGGGAGGGGCCGCGGATACGCAGTATTTT	TRBV12-3/TRBV12-4	once	TRBD2	TRBJ2-3
CASSLQGWDGYTF	TGTGCCAGCAGTTTACAGGGGTGGGATGGCTACACCTTC	TRBV12-3/TRBV12-4	NA	NA	TRBJ1-2
CASSYGRTRAYEQYF	TGTGCCAGCAGTTACGGCAGGACTAGGGCCTACGAGCAGTACTTC	TRBV27	few	TRBD2	TRBJ2-7
CASSVNEDSPLHF	TGCGCCAGCAGCGTAAACGAAGATTCACCCCTCCACTTT	TRBV5-1	few	NA	TRBJ1-6
CAISETPDTQYF	TGTGCCATCAGTGAAACACCAGATACGCAGTATTTT	TRBV10-3	many	NA	TRBJ2-3
CASNPEGLDTQYF	TGTGCCAGCAACCCCGAGGGGTTGGATACGCAGTATTTT	TRBV7-2	many	NA	TRBJ2-3